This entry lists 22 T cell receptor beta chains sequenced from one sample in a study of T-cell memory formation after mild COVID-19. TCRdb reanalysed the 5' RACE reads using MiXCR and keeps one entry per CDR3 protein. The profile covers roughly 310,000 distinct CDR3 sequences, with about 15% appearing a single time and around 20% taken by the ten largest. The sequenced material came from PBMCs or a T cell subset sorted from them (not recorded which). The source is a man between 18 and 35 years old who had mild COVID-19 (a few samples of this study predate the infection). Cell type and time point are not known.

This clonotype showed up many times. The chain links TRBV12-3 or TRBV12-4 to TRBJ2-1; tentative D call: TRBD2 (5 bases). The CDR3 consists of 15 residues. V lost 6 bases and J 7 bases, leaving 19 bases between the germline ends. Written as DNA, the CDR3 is TGTGCCAGCAGCATCGGGGAAGGTTCGAGGAATGAGCAGTTCTTC. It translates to CASSIGEGSRNEQFF.

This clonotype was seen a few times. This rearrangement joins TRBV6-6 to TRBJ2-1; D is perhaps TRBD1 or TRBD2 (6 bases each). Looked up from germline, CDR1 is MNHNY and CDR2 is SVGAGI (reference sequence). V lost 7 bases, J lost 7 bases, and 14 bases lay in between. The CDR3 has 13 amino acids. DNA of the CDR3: TGTGCCAGCAAGTTGGGGGGCGGGAATGAGCAGTTCTTC. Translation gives CASKLGGGNEQFF.

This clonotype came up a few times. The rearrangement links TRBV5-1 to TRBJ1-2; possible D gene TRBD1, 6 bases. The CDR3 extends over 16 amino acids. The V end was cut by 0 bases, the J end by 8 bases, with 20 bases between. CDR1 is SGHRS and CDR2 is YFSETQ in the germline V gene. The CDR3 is CASSLDPSGGGSGYTF. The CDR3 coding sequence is TGCGCCAGCAGCTTGGACCCCTCGGGGGGCGGAAGCGGCTACACCTTC.

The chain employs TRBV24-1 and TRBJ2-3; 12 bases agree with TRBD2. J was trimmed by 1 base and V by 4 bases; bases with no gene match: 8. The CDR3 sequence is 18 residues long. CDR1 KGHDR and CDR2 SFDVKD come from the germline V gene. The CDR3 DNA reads TGTGCCACCAGTGAAACGACTAGCGGGGGATCCCGCACAGATACGCAGTATTTT. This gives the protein CATSETTSGGSRTDTQYF.

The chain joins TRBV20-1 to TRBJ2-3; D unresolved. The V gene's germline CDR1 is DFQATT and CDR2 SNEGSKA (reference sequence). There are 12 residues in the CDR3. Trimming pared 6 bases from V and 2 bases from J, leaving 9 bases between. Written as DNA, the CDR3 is TGCAGTGCCAACGAACCCACAGATACGCAGTATTTT. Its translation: CSANEPTDTQYF.

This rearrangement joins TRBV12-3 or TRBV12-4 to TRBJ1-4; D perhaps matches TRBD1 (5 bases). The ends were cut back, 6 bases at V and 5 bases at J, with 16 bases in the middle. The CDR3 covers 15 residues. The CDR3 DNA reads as TGTGCCAGCAGCCCATCCCGGGGCCTAAATGAAAAACTGTTTTTT. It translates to CASSPSRGLNEKLFF.

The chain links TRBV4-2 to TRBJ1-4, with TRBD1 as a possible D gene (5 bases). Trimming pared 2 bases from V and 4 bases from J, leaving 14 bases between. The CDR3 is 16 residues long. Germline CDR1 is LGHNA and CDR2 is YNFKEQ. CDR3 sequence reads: CASSQPGTGNNEKLFF. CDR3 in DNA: TGTGCCAGCAGCCAACCGGGGACCGGGAATAATGAAAAACTGTTTTTT.

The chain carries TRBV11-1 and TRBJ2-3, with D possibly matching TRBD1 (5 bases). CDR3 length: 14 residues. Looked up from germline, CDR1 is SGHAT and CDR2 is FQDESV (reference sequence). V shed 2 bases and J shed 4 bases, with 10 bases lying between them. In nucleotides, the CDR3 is TGTGCCAGCAGCTTAACCCCAGGGTCAGATACGCAGTATTTT. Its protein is CASSLTPGSDTQYF.

The CDR3 is CASSKEEGDNTEAFF. The DNA for the CDR3 is TGTGCCAGCAGCAAAGAGGAGGGGGATAACACTGAAGCTTTCTTT. This rearrangement joins TRBV21-1 to TRBJ1-1; whether TRBD1, the table's D call, matches the DNA was not checked. TRBV21-1 is shown as a pseudogene. The CDR3 is 15 residues long.

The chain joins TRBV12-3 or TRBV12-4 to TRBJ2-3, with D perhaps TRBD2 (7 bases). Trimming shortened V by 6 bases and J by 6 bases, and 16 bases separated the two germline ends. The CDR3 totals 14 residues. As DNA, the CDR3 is TGTGCCAGCAGACCGGGGGGCCCCTGGGATACGCAGTATTTT. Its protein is CASRPGGPWDTQYF.

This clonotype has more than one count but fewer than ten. The CDR3 loop reads CACLRGGGDEQFF. CDR3 nucleotide sequence: TGTGCCTGCCTACGAGGGGGAGGCGATGAGCAGTTCTTC. The chain joins TRBV11-2 to TRBJ2-1, with D perhaps TRBD1 or TRBD2 (6 bases each). Germline V gene sequence: CDR1 SGHAT, CDR2 FQNNGV. This CDR3 region has 13 residues. The V end was cut by 11 bases, the J end by 8 bases, with 19 bases between. The full variable domain, with the rest looked up from reference TRBV11-2 and TRBJ2-1, is EAGVAQSPRYKIIEKRQSVAFWCNPISGHATLYWYQQILGQGPKLLIQFQNNGVVDDSQLPKDRFSAERLKGVDSTLKIQPAKLEDSAVYLCACLRGGGDEQFFGPGTRLTVL.

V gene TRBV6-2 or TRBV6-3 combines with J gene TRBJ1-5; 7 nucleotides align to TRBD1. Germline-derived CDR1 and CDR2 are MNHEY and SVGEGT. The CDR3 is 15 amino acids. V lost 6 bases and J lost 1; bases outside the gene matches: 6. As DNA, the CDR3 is TGTGCCAGCAGCCTTGGGACAGTCAGCAATCAGCCCCAGCATTTT. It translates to CASSLGTVSNQPQHF.

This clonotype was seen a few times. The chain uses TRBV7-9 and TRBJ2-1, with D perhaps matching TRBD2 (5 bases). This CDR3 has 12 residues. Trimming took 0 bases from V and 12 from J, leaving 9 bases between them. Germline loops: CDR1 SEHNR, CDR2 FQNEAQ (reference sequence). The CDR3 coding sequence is TGTGCCAGCAGCTTAGCCGACCGGGGGCAGTTCTTC. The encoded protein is CASSLADRGQFF.

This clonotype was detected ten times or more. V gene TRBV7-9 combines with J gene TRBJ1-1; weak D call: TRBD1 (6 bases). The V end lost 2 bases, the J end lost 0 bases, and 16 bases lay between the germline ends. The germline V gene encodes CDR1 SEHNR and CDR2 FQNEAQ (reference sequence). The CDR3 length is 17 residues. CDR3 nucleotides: TGTGCCAGCAGCTTATGGGGGCGGATAACCATGAACACTGAAGCTTTCTTT. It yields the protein CASSLWGRITMNTEAFF.

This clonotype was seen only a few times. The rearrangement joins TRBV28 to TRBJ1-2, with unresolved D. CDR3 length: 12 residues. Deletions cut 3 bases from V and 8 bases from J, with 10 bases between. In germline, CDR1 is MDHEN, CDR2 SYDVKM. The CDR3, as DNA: TGTGCCAGCAGTTTGAGGGATAGGGGCTACACCTTC. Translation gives CASSLRDRGYTF.

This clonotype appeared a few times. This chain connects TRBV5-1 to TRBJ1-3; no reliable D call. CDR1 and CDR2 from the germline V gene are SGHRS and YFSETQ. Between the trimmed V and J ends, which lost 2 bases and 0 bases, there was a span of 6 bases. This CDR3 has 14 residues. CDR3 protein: CASSLFGSGNTIYF. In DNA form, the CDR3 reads TGCGCCAGCAGCTTATTCGGCTCTGGAAACACCATATATTTT.

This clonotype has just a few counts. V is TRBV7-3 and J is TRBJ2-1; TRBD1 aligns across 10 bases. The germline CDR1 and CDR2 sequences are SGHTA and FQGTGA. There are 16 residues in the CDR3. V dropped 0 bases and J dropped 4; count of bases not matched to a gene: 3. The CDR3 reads CASSLTLGQGYNEQFF. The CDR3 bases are TGTGCCAGCAGCTTAACGTTGGGACAGGGGTACAATGAGCAGTTCTTC.

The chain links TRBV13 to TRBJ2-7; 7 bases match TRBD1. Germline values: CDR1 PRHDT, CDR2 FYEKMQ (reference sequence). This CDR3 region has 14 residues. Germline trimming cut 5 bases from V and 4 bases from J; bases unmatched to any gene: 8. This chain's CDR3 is CASSTSGTDYEQYF. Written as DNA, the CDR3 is TGTGCCAGCAGCACTTCCGGGACAGATTACGAGCAGTACTTC.

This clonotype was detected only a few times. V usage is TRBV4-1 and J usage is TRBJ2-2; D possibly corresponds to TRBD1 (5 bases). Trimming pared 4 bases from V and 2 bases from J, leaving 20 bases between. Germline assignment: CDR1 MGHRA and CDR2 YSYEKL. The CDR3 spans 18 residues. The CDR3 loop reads CASSPSGQGTFNTGELFF. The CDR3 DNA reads TGCGCCAGCAGCCCATCAGGGCAGGGAACCTTTAACACCGGGGAGCTGTTTTTT.

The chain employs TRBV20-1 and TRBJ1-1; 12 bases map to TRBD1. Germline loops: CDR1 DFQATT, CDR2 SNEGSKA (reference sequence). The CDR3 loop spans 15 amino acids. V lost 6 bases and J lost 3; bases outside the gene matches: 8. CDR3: CSAKPGQGADTEAFF. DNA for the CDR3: TGCAGTGCCAAACCGGGACAGGGGGCCGACACTGAAGCTTTCTTT.

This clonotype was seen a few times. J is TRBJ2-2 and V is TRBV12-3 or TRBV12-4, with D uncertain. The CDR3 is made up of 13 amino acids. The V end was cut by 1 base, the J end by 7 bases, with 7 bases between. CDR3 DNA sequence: TGTGCCAGCAGTTTAGGGCCCCTCGGGGAGCTGTTTTTT. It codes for CASSLGPLGELFF.

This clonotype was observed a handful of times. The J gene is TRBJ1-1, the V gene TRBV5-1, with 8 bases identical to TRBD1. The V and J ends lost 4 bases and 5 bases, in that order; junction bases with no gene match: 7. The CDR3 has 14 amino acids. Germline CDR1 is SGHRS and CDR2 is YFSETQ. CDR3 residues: CASSPDRVQTEAFF. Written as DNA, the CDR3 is TGCGCCAGCAGCCCGGACAGGGTTCAGACTGAAGCTTTCTTT.